These T cell receptor beta chains were read from a single sample in a study of cytomegalovirus exposure and HLA in healthy donors. Some clones are missing from TCRdb's copy, which holds only in-frame ones; the method was immunoSEQ multiplex PCR. Here the sample table reports under 75,000 clones. Sequenced sample: PBMCs. The origin of the receptors is a female donor in good health and CMV-seropositive. CDR3s include the opening cysteine and the closing phenylalanine or tryptophan. D genes are given only for firm matches.

-	13	TRBV5-1	TRBJ1-1	CASSPLTDTEAFF	TGCGCCAGCAGCCCCTTAACTGACACTGAAGCTTTCTTT
TRBD1	17	TRBV30	TRBJ1-6	CAWEGTGGSSYNSPLHF	TGTGCCTGGGAAGGGACAGGGGGCAGCTCCTATAATTCACCCCTCCACTTT
TRBD2	14	TRBV5-1	TRBJ2-1	CASTRTSGREEQFF	TGCGCCAGCACCCGGACTAGCGGGAGGGAGGAGCAGTTCTTC
TRBD2	15	TRBV5-4	TRBJ2-7	CASSLGLAEVYEQYF	TGTGCCAGCAGCTTGGGACTAGCGGAAGTTTACGAGCAGTACTTC
TRBD1	19	TRBV4-3	TRBJ2-6	CASSQWTGRESSGANVLTF	TGCGCCAGCAGCCAATGGACAGGGCGGGAAAGCTCTGGGGCCAACGTCCTGACTTTC
-	12	TRBV29-1	TRBJ1-1	CSGTTGNTEAFF	TGCAGCGGCACCACAGGGAACACTGAAGCTTTCTTT
TRBD2	17	TRBV5-8	TRBJ2-3	CASSYPKTSGSADTQYF	TGTGCCAGCAGCTACCCCAAGACTAGCGGGAGCGCAGATACGCAGTATTTT
TRBD2	14	TRBV29-1	TRBJ2-3	CSVETSGSADTQYF	TGCAGCGTTGAAACTAGCGGGAGCGCGGATACGCAGTATTTT
-	15	TRBV6-6	TRBJ2-3	CASSYPPSGTDTQYF	TGTGCCAGCAGTTACCCTCCCTCCGGCACAGATACGCAGTATTTT
-	13	TRBV6-1	TRBJ2-7	CASNSGSSYEQYF	TGTGCCAGCAATTCCGGGTCCTCCTACGAGCAGTACTTC
-	14	TRBV27	TRBJ1-2	CASSPQQGIYGYTF	TGTGCCAGCAGTCCGCAACAGGGAATCTATGGCTACACCTTC
TRBD2	16	TRBV6-1	TRBJ2-3	CASSGGSSGTRNTQYF	TGTGCCAGCAGTGGGGGTTCTAGCGGTACAAGGAATACGCAGTATTTT
TRBD2	15	TRBV28	TRBJ2-7	CASTPAREGYYEQYF	TGTGCCAGCACTCCTGCGCGGGAGGGGTACTACGAGCAGTACTTC
TRBD1	15	TRBV7-9	TRBJ2-1	CASSSRTGNYNEQFF	TGTGCCAGCAGCTCTCGGACAGGCAACTACAATGAGCAGTTCTTC
-	15	TRBV29-1	TRBJ2-3	CSVEEETSSTDTQYF	TGCAGCGTTGAGGAGGAGACGTCTAGCACAGATACGCAGTATTTT
TRBD1	13	TRBV30	TRBJ2-7	CAWSVADRGEQYF	TGTGCCTGGAGTGTCGCGGACAGGGGCGAGCAGTACTTC
-	13	TRBV4-2	TRBJ2-7	CASSHGQSYEQYF	TGTGCCAGCAGCCACGGACAGTCCTACGAGCAGTACTTC
TRBD1	17	TRBV19	TRBJ1-1	CASTYSPWTGPVPEAFF	TGTGCCAGTACCTATAGTCCCTGGACAGGTCCCGTGCCTGAAGCTTTCTTT
-	14	TRBV6-5	TRBJ1-5	CASSYGQGSQPQHF	TGTGCCAGCAGTTATGGGCAGGGCAGTCAGCCCCAGCATTTT
TRBD1	15	TRBV7-9	TRBJ1-2	CASSPQGEGYYGYTF	TGTGCCAGCAGCCCTCAGGGGGAAGGCTACTATGGCTACACCTTC
-	15	TRBV28	TRBJ2-7	CASSSQGSPPYEQYF	TGTGCCAGCAGTTCTCAGGGGTCTCCGCCCTACGAGCAGTACTTC
-	19	TRBV19	TRBJ2-7	CASSIQGRRNAYAGYEQYF	TGTGCCAGTAGTATACAGGGTCGCCGAAATGCCTACGCCGGATACGAGCAGTACTTC
-	13	TRBV28	TRBJ2-7	CASIRGSSYEQYF	TGTGCCAGCATAAGGGGGAGCTCCTACGAGCAGTACTTC
TRBD1	14	TRBV7-8	TRBJ1-2	CASSPRDRFYGYTF	TGTGCCAGCAGCCCTAGGGACAGGTTCTATGGCTACACCTTC
TRBD1	15	TRBV7-2	TRBJ1-1	CASSLNRGLDTEAFF	TGTGCCAGCAGCCTGAACAGGGGGCTCGACACTGAAGCTTTCTTT
TRBD1	17	TRBV18	TRBJ1-1	CASSPRQGAGMNTEAFF	TGTGCCAGCTCACCCCGACAGGGGGCCGGCATGAACACTGAAGCTTTCTTT
TRBD1	17	TRBV6-1	TRBJ1-1	CASSEGTGIGLRTEAFF	TGTGCCAGCAGTGAGGGGACAGGGATCGGTCTGCGGACTGAAGCTTTCTTT
TRBD1	16	TRBV4-3	TRBJ2-1	CASSQDGQGPYNEQFF	TGCGCCAGCAGCCAAGATGGACAGGGACCATACAATGAGCAGTTCTTC
-	15	TRBV4-3	TRBJ1-2	CASSQDSESGYGYTF	TGCGCCAGCAGCCAAGATAGCGAGTCTGGCTATGGCTACACCTTC
TRBD2	14	TRBV7-2	TRBJ2-7	CASSLMGGDYEQYF	TGTGCCAGCAGCTTAATGGGAGGGGACTACGAGCAGTACTTC
TRBD1	16	TRBV7-6	TRBJ2-7	CASSFMTGGAGYEQYF	TGTGCCAGCAGTTTCATGACAGGGGGCGCAGGGTACGAGCAGTACTTC